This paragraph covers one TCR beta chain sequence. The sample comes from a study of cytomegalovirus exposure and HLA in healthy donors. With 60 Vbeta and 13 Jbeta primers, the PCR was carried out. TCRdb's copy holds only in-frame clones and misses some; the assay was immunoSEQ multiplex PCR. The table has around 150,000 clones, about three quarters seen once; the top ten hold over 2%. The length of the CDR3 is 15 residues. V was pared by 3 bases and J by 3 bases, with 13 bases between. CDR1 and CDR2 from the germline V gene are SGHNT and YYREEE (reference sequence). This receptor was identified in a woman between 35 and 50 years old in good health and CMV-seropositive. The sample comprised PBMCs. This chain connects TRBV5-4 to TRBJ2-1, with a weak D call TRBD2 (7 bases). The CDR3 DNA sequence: TGTGCCAGCAGCTGGGGGGGCCAACTCTACAATGAGCAGTTCTTC. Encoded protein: CASSWGGQLYNEQFF.